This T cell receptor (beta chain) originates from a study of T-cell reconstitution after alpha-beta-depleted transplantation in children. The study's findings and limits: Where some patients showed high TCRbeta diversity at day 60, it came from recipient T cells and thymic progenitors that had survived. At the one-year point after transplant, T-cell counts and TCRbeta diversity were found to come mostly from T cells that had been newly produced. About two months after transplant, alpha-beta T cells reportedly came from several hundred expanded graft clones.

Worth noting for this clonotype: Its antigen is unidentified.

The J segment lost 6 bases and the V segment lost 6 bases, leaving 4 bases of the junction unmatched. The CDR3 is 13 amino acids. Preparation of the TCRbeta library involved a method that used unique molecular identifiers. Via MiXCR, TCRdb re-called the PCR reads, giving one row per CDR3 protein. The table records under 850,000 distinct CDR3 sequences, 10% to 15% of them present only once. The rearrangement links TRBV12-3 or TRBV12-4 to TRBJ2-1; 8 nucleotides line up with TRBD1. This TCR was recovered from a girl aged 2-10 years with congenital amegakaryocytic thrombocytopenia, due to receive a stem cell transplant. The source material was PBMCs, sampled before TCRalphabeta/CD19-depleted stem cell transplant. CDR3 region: CASRRTGLNEQFF. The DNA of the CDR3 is TGTGCCAGCAGGAGGACAGGGCTCAATGAGCAGTTCTTC.